The rows below give T cell receptor beta chains drawn from one sample of a study of naive and memory T cell subsets. One entry per CDR3 protein, called by TCRdb with MiXCR from the 5' RACE reads. The data hold about 22,000 distinct CDR3 sequences, with roughly 4.1% observed a single time. The receptors were sampled from a male donor in good health. The CDR3 runs from the conserved cysteine through the conserved F or W. The D gene is left open where the match is weak. Size is stated for part of the rows, as once, few or many counts, or as a class when the clone is expanded.

v_call,j_call,d_call,clone_size,cdr3_aa,cdr3_nt
TRBV12-3/TRBV12-4,TRBJ2-7,TRBD2,many,CASSSERGPYEQYF,TGTGCCAGCAGTTCGGAGCGGGGACCCTACGAGCAGTACTTC
TRBV7-3,TRBJ2-1,TRBD2,many,CASSPSGGNEQFF,TGTGCCAGCAGCCCCTCGGGGGGCAATGAGCAGTTCTTC
TRBV30,TRBJ2-7,.,many,CAWSDTSGTGAYEQYF,TGTGCCTGGAGCGATACTAGCGGGACAGGGGCCTACGAGCAGTACTTC
TRBV14,TRBJ1-2,.,medium-sized,CASSQDYRSYGYTF,TGTGCCAGCAGCCAAGATTACAGGTCCTATGGCTACACCTTC
TRBV6-5,TRBJ2-3,.,medium-sized,CASSYSTLGATDTQYF,TGTGCCAGCAGTTACTCTACACTGGGGGCCACAGATACGCAGTATTTT
TRBV5-4,TRBJ2-1,.,.,CASSFRHEQFF,TGTGCCAGCAGCTTCCGGCATGAGCAGTTCTTC
TRBV18,TRBJ1-1,.,many,CASYSSAPRMGTEAFF,TGTGCCAGCTACAGCTCCGCCCCCCGGATGGGAACTGAAGCTTTCTTT
TRBV18,TRBJ2-5,TRBD2,many,CASSRTSGGGETQYF,TGTGCCAGCTCTCGGACTAGCGGAGGGGGAGAGACCCAGTACTTC
TRBV30,TRBJ1-3,.,many,CAWSSGLGGNTIYF,TGTGCCTGGAGCTCAGGGCTCGGTGGAAACACCATATATTTT
TRBV6-9,TRBJ2-2,.,.,CARTPGVLRNAGELFF,TGTGCCAGAACCCCCGGGGTCCTTCGAAACGCCGGGGAGCTGTTTTTT
TRBV5-6,TRBJ2-3,TRBD1,many,CASSSTGVDTQYF,TGTGCCAGCAGCTCTACAGGGGTAGATACGCAGTATTTT
TRBV6-5,TRBJ2-7,TRBD1,many,CASSLAGTGMGEQYF,TGTGCCAGCAGCCTAGCCGGGACAGGGATGGGTGAGCAGTACTTC
TRBV11-1,TRBJ2-2,.,many,CASSTSEYTGELFF,TGTGCCAGCAGCACATCGGAGTACACCGGGGAGCTGTTTTTT
TRBV7-2,TRBJ1-2,.,many,CASSLAGTAYGYTF,TGTGCCAGCAGCTTAGCCGGGACTGCCTATGGCTACACCTTC
TRBV7-2,TRBJ1-1,.,many,CASSLTGGSNTEAFF,TGTGCCAGCAGCCTAACGGGGGGGTCGAACACTGAAGCTTTCTTT
TRBV12-3/TRBV12-4,TRBJ2-4,.,many,CASSLWGRTKNIQYF,TGTGCCAGCAGTTTGTGGGGGAGGACCAAAAACATTCAGTACTTC
TRBV11-1,TRBJ2-1,TRBD1,many,CASSLQGVEQFF,TGTGCCAGCAGCCTACAGGGGGTTGAGCAGTTCTTC
TRBV30,TRBJ2-1,TRBD2,many,CAWSVGLAGYYNEQFF,TGTGCCTGGAGTGTCGGACTAGCGGGATACTACAATGAGCAGTTCTTC
TRBV6-6,TRBJ2-3,TRBD2,many,CASKLSAGGLADTQYF,TGTGCCAGCAAGTTATCGGCGGGGGGGCTCGCAGATACGCAGTATTTT
TRBV20-1,TRBJ1-1,.,many,CSASTRLAEAFF,TGCAGTGCTAGTACCAGGTTAGCTGAAGCTTTCTTT
TRBV29-1,TRBJ2-5,.,many,CSVGGPRGETQYF,TGCAGCGTTGGTGGACCTCGGGGAGAGACCCAGTACTTC
TRBV10-3,TRBJ1-1,.,few,CAIKGSNTEAFF,TGTGCCATCAAAGGGTCGAACACTGAAGCTTTCTTT
TRBV20-1,TRBJ1-1,.,many,CSARDRGGIGAFF,TGCAGTGCTAGAGACAGGGGAGGGATTGGAGCTTTCTTT
TRBV10-3,TRBJ2-7,TRBD1,many,CAISELPYRGPYEQYF,TGTGCCATCAGTGAGCTTCCCTACAGGGGGCCCTACGAGCAGTACTTC
TRBV6-6,TRBJ2-5,TRBD1,many,CASSLQGEETQYF,TGTGCCAGCAGCTTACAGGGGGAAGAGACCCAGTACTTC
TRBV18,TRBJ2-1,TRBD2,many,CASSPVAGGSSEQFF,TGTGCCAGCTCACCGGTAGCGGGAGGTTCGAGTGAGCAGTTCTTC
TRBV5-4,TRBJ2-3,TRBD2,few,CASSLFGGGSGGTDTQYF,TGTGCCAGCAGCTTGTTTGGGGGGGGTAGCGGGGGCACAGATACGCAGTATTTT
TRBV7-2,TRBJ2-4,.,.,CASSLGGALVLAKNIQYF,TGTGCCAGCAGCTTAGGGGGGGCCCTTGTCCTAGCCAAAAACATTCAGTACTTC
TRBV28,TRBJ2-5,TRBD2,many,CASSSIAGGHWVQYF,TGTGCCAGCAGTTCAATAGCGGGAGGGCACTGGGTCCAGTACTTC
TRBV10-3,TRBJ2-7,.,.,CAISPGGSYEQYF,TGTGCCATCAGCCCGGGTGGCTCCTACGAGCAGTACTTC
TRBV7-8,TRBJ1-2,.,many,CASSLAEGPYGYTF,TGTGCCAGCAGCTTAGCAGAAGGTCCCTATGGCTACACCTTC
TRBV24-1,TRBJ2-2,.,many,CATSLGGAYTGELFF,TGTGCCACCAGTCTAGGGGGGGCCTACACCGGGGAGCTGTTTTTT
TRBV29-1,TRBJ2-5,.,many,CSVDVPPIFQETQYF,TGCAGCGTTGATGTCCCGCCTATCTTCCAAGAGACCCAGTACTTC
TRBV29-1,TRBJ2-7,TRBD1,many,CSVGDRSSYEQYF,TGCAGCGTTGGGGACAGAAGCTCCTACGAGCAGTACTTC
TRBV14,TRBJ2-3,.,many,CASNDRITDTQYF,TGTGCCAGCAACGACCGGATCACAGATACGCAGTATTTT
TRBV3-1,TRBJ2-5,TRBD2,many,CASSQDGLAGGETQYF,TGTGCCAGCAGCCAAGATGGCCTAGCGGGAGGTGAGACCCAGTACTTC
TRBV5-1,TRBJ2-7,.,few,CASSGLDSHEQYF,TGCGCCAGCAGCGGGCTGGACAGCCACGAGCAGTACTTC
TRBV6-2/TRBV6-3,TRBJ2-1,TRBD1,few,CASSRQGNYNEQFF,TGTGCCAGCAGTCGACAGGGGAACTACAATGAGCAGTTCTTC
TRBV18,TRBJ2-7,TRBD1,many,CASSQGQGVNEQYF,TGTGCCAGCTCACAGGGACAGGGGGTTAACGAGCAGTACTTC
TRBV10-3,TRBJ2-1,TRBD2,many,CAISELAGVYNEQFF,TGTGCCATCAGTGAGCTAGCGGGGGTTTACAATGAGCAGTTCTTC
TRBV3-1,TRBJ2-5,TRBD2,many,CASSQEIAGGVWLTQYF,TGTGCCAGCAGCCAAGAAATAGCGGGGGGAGTCTGGTTGACCCAGTACTTC
TRBV11-2,TRBJ1-6,TRBD1,many,CASSLAGRGNSPLHF,TGTGCCAGCAGCTTAGCCGGCAGGGGGAATTCACCCCTCCACTTT
TRBV6-5,TRBJ2-7,TRBD2,many,CASSYGSGGTSYEQYF,TGTGCCAGCAGTTACGGTAGCGGGGGAACCTCCTACGAGCAGTACTTC
TRBV29-1,TRBJ2-5,.,many,CSVEVGQAVTQYF,TGCAGCGTTGAAGTGGGGCAGGCAGTGACCCAGTACTTC
TRBV3-1,TRBJ2-3,.,many,CASSQETGGDTQYF,TGTGCCAGCAGCCAAGAGACAGGCGGGGATACGCAGTATTTT
TRBV7-8,TRBJ2-5,TRBD2,medium-sized,CASSSKGLEVVGQETQYF,TGTGCCAGCAGCAGTAAGGGACTAGAAGTAGTCGGGCAAGAGACCCAGTACTTC
TRBV7-8,TRBJ2-7,.,many,CASSLLPTYEQYF,TGTGCCAGCAGCCTTCTGCCGACTTACGAGCAGTACTTC
TRBV29-1,TRBJ1-1,TRBD1,many,CSLAGDRENTEAFF,TGCAGCCTTGCAGGGGACAGAGAGAACACTGAAGCTTTCTTT
TRBV24-1,TRBJ2-3,.,many,CATSTTLTDTQYF,TGTGCCACCTCGACGACCCTCACAGATACGCAGTATTTT
TRBV29-1,TRBJ2-1,.,many,CSVEGFQGNEQFF,TGCAGCGTTGAAGGTTTCCAGGGCAATGAGCAGTTCTTC
TRBV5-1,TRBJ2-2,.,many,CASSSTSNTGELFF,TGCGCCAGCAGCTCGACATCGAACACCGGGGAGCTGTTTTTT